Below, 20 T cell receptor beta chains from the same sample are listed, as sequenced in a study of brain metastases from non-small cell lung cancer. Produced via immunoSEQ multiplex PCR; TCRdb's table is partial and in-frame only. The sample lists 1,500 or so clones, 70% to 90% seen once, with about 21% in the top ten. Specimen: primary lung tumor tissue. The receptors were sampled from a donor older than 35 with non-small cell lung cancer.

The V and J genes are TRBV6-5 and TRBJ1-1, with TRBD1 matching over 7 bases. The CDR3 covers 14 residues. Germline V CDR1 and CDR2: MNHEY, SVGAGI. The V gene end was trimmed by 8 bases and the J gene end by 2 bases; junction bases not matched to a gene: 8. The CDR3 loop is CASGETGTNTEAFF. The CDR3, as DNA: TGTGCCAGCGGCGAGACAGGGACTAACACTGAAGCTTTCTTT.

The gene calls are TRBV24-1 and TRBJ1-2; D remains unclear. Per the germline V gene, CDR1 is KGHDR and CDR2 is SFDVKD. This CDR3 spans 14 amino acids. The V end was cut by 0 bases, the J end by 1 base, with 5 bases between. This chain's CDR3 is CATSDLGNNYGYTF. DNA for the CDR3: TGTGCCACCAGTGATTTGGGCAATAACTATGGCTACACCTTC.

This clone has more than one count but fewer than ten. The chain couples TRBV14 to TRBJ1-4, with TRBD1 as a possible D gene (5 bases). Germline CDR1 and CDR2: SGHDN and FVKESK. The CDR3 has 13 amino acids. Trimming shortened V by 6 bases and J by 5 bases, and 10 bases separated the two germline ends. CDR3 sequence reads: CASRRRTNEKLFF. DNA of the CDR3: TGTGCCAGCAGAAGGCGGACAAATGAAAAACTGTTTTTT. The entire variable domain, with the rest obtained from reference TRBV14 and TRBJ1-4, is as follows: EAGVTQFPSHSVIEKGQTVTLRCDPISGHDNLYWYRRVMGKEIKFLLHFVKESKQDESGMPNNRFLAERTGGTYSTLKVQPAELEDSGVYFCASRRRTNEKLFFGSGTQLSVL.

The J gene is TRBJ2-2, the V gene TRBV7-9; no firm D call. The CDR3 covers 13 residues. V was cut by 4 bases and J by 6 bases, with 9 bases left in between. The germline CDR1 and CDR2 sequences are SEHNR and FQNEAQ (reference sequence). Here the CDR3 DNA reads TGTGCCAGCAGCTCCCTGGGTGCCGGGGAGCTGTTTTTT. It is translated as CASSSLGAGELFF.

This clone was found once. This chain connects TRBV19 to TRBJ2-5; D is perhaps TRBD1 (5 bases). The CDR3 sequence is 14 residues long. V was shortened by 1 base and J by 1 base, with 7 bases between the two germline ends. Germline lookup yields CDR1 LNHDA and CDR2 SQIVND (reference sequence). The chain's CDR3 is CASSIGGRQETQYF. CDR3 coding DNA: TGTGCCAGTAGTATAGGGGGCCGCCAAGAGACCCAGTACTTC.

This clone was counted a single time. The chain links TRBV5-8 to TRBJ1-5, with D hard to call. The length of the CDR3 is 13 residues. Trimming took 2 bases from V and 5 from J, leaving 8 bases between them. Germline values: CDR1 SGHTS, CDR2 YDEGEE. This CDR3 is CASSFQRDQPQHF. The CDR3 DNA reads TGTGCCAGCAGCTTTCAGCGGGATCAGCCCCAGCATTTT.

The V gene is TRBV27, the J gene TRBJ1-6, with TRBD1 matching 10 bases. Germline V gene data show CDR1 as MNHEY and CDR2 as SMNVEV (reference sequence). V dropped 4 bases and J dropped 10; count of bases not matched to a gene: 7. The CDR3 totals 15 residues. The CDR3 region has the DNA TGTGCCAGCAGTTCAAGGGGGACAGGGGAATCACCCCTCCACTTT. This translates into CASSSRGTGESPLHF.

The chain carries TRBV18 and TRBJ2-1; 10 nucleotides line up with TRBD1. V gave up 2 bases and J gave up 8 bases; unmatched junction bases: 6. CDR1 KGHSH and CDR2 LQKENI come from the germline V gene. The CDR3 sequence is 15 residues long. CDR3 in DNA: TGTGCCAGCTCACCAACGACAGGGGGCTTGGATGAGCAGTTCTTC. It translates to CASSPTTGGLDEQFF.

The CDR3 sequence: CASSQGTGFGDTEAFF. DNA for the CDR3: TGCGCCAGCAGCCAAGGGACAGGGTTTGGGGACACTGAAGCTTTCTTT. The J gene is TRBJ1-1, the V gene TRBV4-3, with 8 bases identical to TRBD1. With V trimmed by 1 base and J by 3 bases, 7 bases remained unmatched. The CDR3 totals 16 residues. Germline V gene sequence: CDR1 LGHNA, CDR2 YSLEER.

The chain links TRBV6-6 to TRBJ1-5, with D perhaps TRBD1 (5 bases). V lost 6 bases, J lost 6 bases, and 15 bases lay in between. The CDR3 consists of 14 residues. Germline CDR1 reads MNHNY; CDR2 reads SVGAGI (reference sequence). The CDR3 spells CASSAARGLQPQHF. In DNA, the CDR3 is TGTGCCAGCAGCGCTGCAAGGGGCCTTCAGCCCCAGCATTTT.

The CDR3 coding sequence is TGTGCCAGCAGTCCCCTCGGTGATAGCACAGATACGCAGTATTTT. Translating it yields CASSPLGDSTDTQYF. The V gene is TRBV6-2 or TRBV6-3, the J gene TRBJ2-3; D gene uncertain. CDR3 length: 15 amino acids. Germline assignment: CDR1 MNHEY and CDR2 SVGEGT. Trimming left V 5 bases short and J 0 bases short, with 12 bases between.

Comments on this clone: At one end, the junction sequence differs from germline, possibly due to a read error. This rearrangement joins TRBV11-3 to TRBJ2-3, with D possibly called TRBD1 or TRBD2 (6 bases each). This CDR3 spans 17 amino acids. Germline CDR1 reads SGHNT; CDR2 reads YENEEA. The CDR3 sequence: CASNLGGRLPSTNTQYF. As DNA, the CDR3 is TGTGCCAGCAACTTAGGGGGGCGGCTCCCCAGCACAAATACGCAGTATTTT.

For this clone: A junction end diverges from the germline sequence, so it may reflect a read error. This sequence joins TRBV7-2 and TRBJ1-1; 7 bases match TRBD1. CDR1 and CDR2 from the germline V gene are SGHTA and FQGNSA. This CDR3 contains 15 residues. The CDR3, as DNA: TGTGCCAGCAACTTAGCGCTACAGGGGAGGACTGAAGCTTTCTTT. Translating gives CASNLALQGRTEAFF.

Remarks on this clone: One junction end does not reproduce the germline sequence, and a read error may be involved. CDR3 region: CSVEAGSDTQYF. The CDR3 DNA sequence: TGCAGCGTGGAAGCGGGGTCAGATACGCAGTATTTT. The chain is built from TRBV29-1 and TRBJ2-3, with TRBD2 identical over 7 bases. This CDR3 spans 12 amino acids. Germline loops: CDR1 SQVTM, CDR2 ANQGSEA.

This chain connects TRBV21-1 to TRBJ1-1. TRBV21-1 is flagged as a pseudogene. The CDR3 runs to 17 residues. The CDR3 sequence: CASRTTLATQFGTEAFF. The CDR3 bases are TGTGCCAGCAGGACGACCTTAGCTACACAATTCGGCACTGAAGCTTTCTTT.

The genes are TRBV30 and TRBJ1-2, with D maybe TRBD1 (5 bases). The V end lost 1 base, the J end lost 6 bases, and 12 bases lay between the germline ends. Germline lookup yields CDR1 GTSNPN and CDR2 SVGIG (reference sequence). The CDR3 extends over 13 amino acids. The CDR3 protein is CAWSAPGVHGYTF. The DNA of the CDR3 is TGTGCCTGGAGTGCCCCGGGGGTACATGGCTACACCTTC.

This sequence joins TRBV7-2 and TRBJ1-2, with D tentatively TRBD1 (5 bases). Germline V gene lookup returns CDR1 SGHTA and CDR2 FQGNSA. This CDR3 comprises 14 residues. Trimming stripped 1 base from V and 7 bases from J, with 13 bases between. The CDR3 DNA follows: TGTGCCAGCAGCTTAGGGGGATCGGGGGTTGGCTACACCTTC. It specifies CASSLGGSGVGYTF.

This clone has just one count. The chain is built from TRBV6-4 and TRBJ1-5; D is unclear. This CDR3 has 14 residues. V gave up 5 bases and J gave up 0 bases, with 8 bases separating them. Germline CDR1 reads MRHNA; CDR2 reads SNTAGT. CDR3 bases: TGTGCCAGCAGTCCCGACGGTAGCAATCAGCCCCAGCATTTT. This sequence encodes CASSPDGSNQPQHF.

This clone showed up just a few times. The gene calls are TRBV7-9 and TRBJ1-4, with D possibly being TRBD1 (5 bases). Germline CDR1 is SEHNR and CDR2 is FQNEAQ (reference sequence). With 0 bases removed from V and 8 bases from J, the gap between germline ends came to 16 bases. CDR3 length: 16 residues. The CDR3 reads CASSLAPLAGREKLFF. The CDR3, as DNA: TGTGCCAGCAGCTTAGCTCCACTGGCAGGGCGCGAAAAACTGTTTTTT.

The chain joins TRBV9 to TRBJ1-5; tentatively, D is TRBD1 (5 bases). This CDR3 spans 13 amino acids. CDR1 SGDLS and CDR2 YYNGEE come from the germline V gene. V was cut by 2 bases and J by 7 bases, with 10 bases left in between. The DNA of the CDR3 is TGTGCCAGCAGCGTCTCTTCAGGGCAGCCCCAGCATTTT. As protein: CASSVSSGQPQHF.